This T cell receptor (beta chain) is drawn from a study of blood T cell repertoires in COVID-19. Using immunoSEQ multiplex PCR, the repertoire was profiled, and TCRdb retains in-frame clones only, with some absent. The sample holds about 220,000 clones, 80% seen once. In its sample, this clone was seen once. Per the germline V gene, CDR1 is LNHDA and CDR2 is SQIVND (reference sequence). This CDR3 contains 15 residues. V lost 1 base, J lost 8 bases, and 17 bases lay in between. This rearrangement joins TRBV19 to TRBJ1-2; unclear D gene. The sample comprised peripheral blood. This sequence originates from a human donor in a cohort sampled during active COVID-19. CDR3 sequence (DNA): TGTGCCAGTAGTATAGCCCCTGGAGCTTCGGGGGGCTACACCTTC. Translation: CASSIAPGASGGYTF.